One sample yielded the 3 T cell receptor beta chains listed below, sequenced in a study of shared clonotypes between healthy human individuals. Profiling relied on immunoSEQ multiplex PCR, and the TCRdb table lists in-frame clones only, not all of them. This table has about 490,000 clones, roughly 85% appearing once. Sequencing input: PBMCs. The receptor source for this set is a woman aged 40 to 49 in good health. Some clones in this sample may be carry-over from other donors' samples.

This chain joins TRBV9 and TRBJ1-4; 7 nucleotides align to TRBD1. CDR3 length: 16 residues. Per the germline V gene, CDR1 is SGDLS and CDR2 is YYNGEE. With V trimmed by 2 bases and J by 4 bases, 8 bases remained unmatched. The CDR3 sequence: CASSVGTGTVNEKLFF. CDR3 in DNA: TGTGCCAGCAGCGTTGGGACCGGGACAGTTAATGAAAAACTGTTTTTT. Full variable domain (outside the CDR3, taken from reference TRBV9 and TRBJ1-4): DSGVTQTPKHLITATGQRVTLRCSPRSGDLSVYWYQQSLDQGLQFLIQYYNGEERAKGNILERFSAQQFPDLHSELNLSSLELGDSALYFCASSVGTGTVNEKLFFGSGTQLSVL.

A single count supports this clone. V is TRBV28 and J is TRBJ2-7; tentatively, D is TRBD1 (6 bases). Trimming took off 6 bases at V and 2 bases at J, with 17 bases between the two ends. Germline V gene sequence: CDR1 MDHEN, CDR2 SYDVKM. The CDR3 has 15 residues. Here the CDR3 DNA reads TGTGCCAGCAGCCTCAGGGGTGTCGGGCCCTACGAGCAGTACTTC. Translation gives CASSLRGVGPYEQYF.

This chain joins TRBV5-1 and TRBJ1-3; D gene uncertain. The CDR3 is made up of 14 amino acids. V shed 0 bases and J shed 7 bases, with 11 bases lying between them. Germline CDR1 reads SGHRS; CDR2 reads YFSETQ. In DNA, the CDR3 is TGCGCCAGCAGCTTGGGCGGAGAAAGGAACACCATATATTTT. Translating gives CASSLGGERNTIYF.